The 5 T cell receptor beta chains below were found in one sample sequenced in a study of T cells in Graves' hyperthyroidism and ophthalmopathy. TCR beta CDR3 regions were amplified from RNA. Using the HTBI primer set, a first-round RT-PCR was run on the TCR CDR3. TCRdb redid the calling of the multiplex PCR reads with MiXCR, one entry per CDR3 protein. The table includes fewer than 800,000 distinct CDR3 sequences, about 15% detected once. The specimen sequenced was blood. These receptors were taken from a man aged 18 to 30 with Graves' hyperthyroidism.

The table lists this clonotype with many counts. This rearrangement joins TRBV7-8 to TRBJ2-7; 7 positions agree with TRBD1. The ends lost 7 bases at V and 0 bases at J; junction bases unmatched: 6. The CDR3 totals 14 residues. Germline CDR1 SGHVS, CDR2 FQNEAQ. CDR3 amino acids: CASTGQAFSYEQYF. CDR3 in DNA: TGTGCCAGCACCGGACAGGCGTTCTCCTACGAGCAGTACTTC.

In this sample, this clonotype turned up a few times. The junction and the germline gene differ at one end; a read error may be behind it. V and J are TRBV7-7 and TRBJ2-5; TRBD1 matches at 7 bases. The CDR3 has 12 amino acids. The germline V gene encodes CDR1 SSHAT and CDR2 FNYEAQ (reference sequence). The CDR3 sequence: CASSQGDGPEYF. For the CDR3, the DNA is TGTGCTAGCAGCCAGGGGGACGGTCCCGAGTACTTC. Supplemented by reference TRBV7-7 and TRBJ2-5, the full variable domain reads GAGVSQSPRYKVTKRGQDVTLRCDPISSHATLYWYQQALGQGPEFLTYFNYEAQPDKSGLPSDRFSAERPEGSISTLTIQRTEQRDSAMYRCASSQGDGPEYFGPGTRLLVL.

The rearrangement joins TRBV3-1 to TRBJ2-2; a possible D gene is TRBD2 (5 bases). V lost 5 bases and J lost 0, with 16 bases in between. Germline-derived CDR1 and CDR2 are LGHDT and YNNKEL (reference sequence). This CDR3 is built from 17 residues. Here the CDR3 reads CASSLLGRATNTGELFF. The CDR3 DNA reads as TGTGCCAGCAGCTTACTAGGGCGGGCAACGAACACCGGGGAGCTGTTTTTT.

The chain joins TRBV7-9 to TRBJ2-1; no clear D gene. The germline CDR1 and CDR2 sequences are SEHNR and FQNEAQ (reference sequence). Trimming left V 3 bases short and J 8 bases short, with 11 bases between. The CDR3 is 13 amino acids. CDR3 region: CASSFVAGDEQFF. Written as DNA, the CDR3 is TGTGCCAGCAGCTTCGTTGCTGGGGATGAGCAGTTCTTC.

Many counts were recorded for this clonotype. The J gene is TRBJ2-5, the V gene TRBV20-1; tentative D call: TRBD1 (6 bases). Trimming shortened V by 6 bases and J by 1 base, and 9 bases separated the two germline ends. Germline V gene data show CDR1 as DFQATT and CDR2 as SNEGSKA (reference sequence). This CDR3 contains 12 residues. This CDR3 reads CSAKDSQETQYF. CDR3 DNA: TGCAGTGCGAAGGACAGCCAAGAGACCCAGTACTTC.